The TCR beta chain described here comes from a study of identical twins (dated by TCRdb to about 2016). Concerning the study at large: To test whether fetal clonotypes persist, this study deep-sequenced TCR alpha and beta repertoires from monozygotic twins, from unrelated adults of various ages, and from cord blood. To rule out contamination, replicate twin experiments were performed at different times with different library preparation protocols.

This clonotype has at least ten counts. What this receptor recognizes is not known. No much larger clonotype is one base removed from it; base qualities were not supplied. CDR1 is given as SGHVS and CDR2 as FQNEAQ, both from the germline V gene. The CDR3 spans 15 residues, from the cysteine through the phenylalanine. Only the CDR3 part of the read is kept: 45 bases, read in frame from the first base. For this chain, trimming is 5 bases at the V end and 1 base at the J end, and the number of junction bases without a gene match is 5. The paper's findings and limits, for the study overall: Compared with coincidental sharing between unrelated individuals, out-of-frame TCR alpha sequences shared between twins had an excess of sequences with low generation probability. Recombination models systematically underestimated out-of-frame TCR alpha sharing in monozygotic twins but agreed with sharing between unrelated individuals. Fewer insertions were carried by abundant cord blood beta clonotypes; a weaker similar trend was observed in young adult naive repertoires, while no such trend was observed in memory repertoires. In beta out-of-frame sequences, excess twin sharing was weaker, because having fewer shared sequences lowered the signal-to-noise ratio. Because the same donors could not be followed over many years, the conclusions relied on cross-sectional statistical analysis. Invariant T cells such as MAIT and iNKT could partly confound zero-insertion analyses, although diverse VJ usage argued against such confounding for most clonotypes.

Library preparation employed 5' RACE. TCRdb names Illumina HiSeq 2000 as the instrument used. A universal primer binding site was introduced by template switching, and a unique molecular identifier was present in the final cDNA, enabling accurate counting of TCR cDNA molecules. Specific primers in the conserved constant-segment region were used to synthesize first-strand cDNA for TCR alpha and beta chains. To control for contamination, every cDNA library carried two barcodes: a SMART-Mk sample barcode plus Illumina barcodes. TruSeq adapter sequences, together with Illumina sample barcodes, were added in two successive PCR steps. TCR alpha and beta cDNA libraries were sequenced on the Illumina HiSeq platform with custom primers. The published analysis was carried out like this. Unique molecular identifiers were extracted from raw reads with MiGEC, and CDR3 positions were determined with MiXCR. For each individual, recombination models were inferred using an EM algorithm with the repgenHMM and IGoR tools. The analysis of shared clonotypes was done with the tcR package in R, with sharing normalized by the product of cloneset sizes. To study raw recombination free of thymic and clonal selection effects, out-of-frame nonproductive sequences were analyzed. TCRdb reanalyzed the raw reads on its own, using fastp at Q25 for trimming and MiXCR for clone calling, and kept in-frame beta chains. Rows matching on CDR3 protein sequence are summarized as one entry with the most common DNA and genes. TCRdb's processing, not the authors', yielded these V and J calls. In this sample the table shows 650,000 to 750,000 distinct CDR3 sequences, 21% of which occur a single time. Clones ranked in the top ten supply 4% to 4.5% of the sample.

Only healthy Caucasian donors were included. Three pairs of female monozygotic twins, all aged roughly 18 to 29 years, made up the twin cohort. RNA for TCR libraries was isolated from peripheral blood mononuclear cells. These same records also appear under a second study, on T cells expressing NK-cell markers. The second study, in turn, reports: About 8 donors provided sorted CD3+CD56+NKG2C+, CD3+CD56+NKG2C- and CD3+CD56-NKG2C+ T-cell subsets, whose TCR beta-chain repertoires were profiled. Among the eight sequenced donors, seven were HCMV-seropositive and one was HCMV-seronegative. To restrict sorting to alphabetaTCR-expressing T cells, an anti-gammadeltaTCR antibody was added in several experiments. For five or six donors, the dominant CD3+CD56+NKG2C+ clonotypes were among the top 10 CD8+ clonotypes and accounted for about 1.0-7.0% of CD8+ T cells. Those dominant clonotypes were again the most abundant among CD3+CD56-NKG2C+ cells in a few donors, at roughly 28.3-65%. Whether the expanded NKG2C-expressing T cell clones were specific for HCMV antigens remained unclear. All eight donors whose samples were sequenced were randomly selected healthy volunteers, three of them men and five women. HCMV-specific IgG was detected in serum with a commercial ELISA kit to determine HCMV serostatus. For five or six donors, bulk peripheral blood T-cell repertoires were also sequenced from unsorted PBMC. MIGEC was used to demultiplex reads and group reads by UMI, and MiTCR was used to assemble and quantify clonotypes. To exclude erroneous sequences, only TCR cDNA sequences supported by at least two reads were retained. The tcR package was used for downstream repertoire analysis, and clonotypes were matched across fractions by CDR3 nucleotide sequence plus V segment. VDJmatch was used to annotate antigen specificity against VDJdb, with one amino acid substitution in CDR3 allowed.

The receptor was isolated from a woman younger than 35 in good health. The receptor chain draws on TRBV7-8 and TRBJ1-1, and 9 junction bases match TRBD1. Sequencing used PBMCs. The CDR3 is CASSQPGQGNTEAFF. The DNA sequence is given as TGTGCCAGCAGCCAACCGGGACAGGGGAACACTGAAGCTTTCTTT.